This is a list of T cell receptor beta chains from one sample in a study of blood T cell repertoires in COVID-19. Produced via immunoSEQ multiplex PCR; TCRdb's table is partial and in-frame only. The repertoire holds 150,000 to 180,000 clones, about 79% seen once, with about 8.9% in the top ten. The sequenced material came from peripheral blood. These receptors all come from a woman in her forties or fifties with acute or convalescent COVID-19. Each CDR3 is given with its conserved first and last residue.

>16|TRBV28|TRBJ1-1
CASSRVTTGVGTEAFF
>17|TRBV3-1/TRBV3-2|TRBJ2-1
CASSQEAGGSKYNEQFF
>15|TRBV6-1|TRBJ2-1
CASSEGLAGANEQFF
>15|TRBV7-8|TRBJ2-7
CASSLSGRAGGQQYF
>14|TRBV5-6|TRBJ2-7
CASSLDPGQNEQYF
>16|TRBV2|TRBJ2-4
CASRAGTSGRINIQYF
>15|TRBV6-5|TRBJ1-1
CASSYNRAGNTEAFF
>16|TRBV5-4|TRBJ2-2
CASSSPGQGASGELFF
>15|TRBV5-8|TRBJ2-1
CASSLGTSPYNEQFF
>22|TRBV3-1/TRBV3-2|TRBJ2-6
CASSQGQQGVPTYNSGANVLTF
>14|TRBV19|TRBJ2-5
CASSITGSQETQYF
>13|TRBV10-3|TRBJ2-1
CAISGTDYNEQFF
>16|TRBV19|TRBJ1-5
CASSNSQGVSNQPQHF
>14|TRBV5-1|TRBJ2-7
CASSLAPPTDEQYF
>15|TRBV11-1|TRBJ2-1
CASRTGTSGYNEQFF
>12|TRBV6-2/TRBV6-3|TRBJ2-3
CASSFYTDTQYF
>14|TRBV4-3|TRBJ2-7
CASSQLLGGVEQYF
>15|TRBV7-9|TRBJ2-1
CASSLAGAIWDEQFF
>15|TRBV16|TRBJ1-6
CASSQEFYYNSPLHF
>12|TRBV5-6|TRBJ2-3
CASSISTDTQYF
>17|TRBV3-1/TRBV3-2|TRBJ2-4
CASSQVCPSALKNIQYF
>13|TRBV7-2|TRBJ2-7
CASSPRVGYEQYF
>16|TRBV19|TRBJ1-5
CASSTKDRSSNQPQHF
>17|TRBV5-1|TRBJ2-6
CASSSGQGRSGANVLTF
>14|TRBV3-1/TRBV3-2|TRBJ1-1
CASSMNSGETEAFF
>16|TRBV3-1/TRBV3-2|TRBJ2-1
CASSPGLGGPYNEQFF
>13|TRBV3-1/TRBV3-2|TRBJ1-6
CASSQRANSPLHF
>14|TRBV28|TRBJ2-7
CASRRTGKAHEQYF
>15|TRBV7-6|TRBJ1-5
CASSPRPTGEGPQHF
>16|TRBV27|TRBJ1-2
CASSSRWRQANYGYTF
>16|TRBV27|TRBJ2-7
CASSLYGQGSIYEQYF
>11|TRBV6-2/TRBV6-3|TRBJ1-1
CASSEEEEAFF
>15|TRBV30|TRBJ1-4
CAWNPTGQANEKLFF
>13|TRBV28|TRBJ2-3
CASVAGGLDTQYF
>20|TRBV12-1|TRBJ1-2
CASSFRSSARLGQSNYGYTF
>13|TRBV29-1|TRBJ1-1
CSATLAWNTEAFF